A single sample gave rise to the 18 T cell receptor beta chains below, sequenced in a study of patients and donors after allogeneic stem cell transplantation. TCRdb reprocessed the RT-PCR reads with MiXCR, giving one entry per CDR3 protein. The data show about 410,000 distinct CDR3 sequences, 16% seen once. Sequenced material: blood, either unsorted or a sorted T cell fraction (not recorded which). The receptors shown here come from a human donor who was either an allogeneic HSCT recipient or a stem cell or donor lymphocyte infusion donor (not recorded which). It is not recorded whose cells these are; they may come from a transplant donor.

V and J are TRBV12-3 or TRBV12-4 and TRBJ1-1; perhaps TRBD1 as D (5 bases). V shed 7 bases and J shed 4 bases, with 13 bases lying between them. This CDR3 region has 13 residues. This chain's CDR3 is CASTSGGSTEAFF. The CDR3 coding sequence is TGTGCCAGCACGTCGGGGGGGAGCACTGAAGCTTTCTTT.

This clonotype was seen a few times. The rearrangement uses TRBV11-1 and TRBJ2-1, with 14 bases matching TRBD2. This CDR3 is built from 18 residues. With 5 bases clipped from V and 6 bases from J, the junction kept 12 bases outside the gene matches. Germline values: CDR1 SGHAT, CDR2 FQDESV (reference sequence). CDR3 nucleotide sequence: TGTGCCAGCAGCCGAAGAAGACTAGCGGGGGGGAGTATCAATGAGCAGTTCTTC. Amino acids: CASSRRRLAGGSINEQFF. The variable domain in full, completed from reference TRBV11-1 and TRBJ2-1, reads EAEVAQSPRYKITEKSQAVAFWCDPISGHATLYWYRQILGQGPELLVQFQDESVVDDSQLPKDRFSAERLKGVDSTLKIQPAELGDSAMYLCASSRRRLAGGSINEQFFGPGTRLTVL.

The table lists this clonotype with a few counts. J is TRBJ1-5 and V is TRBV24-1, with a weak D call TRBD1 (5 bases). The length of the CDR3 is 15 residues. Germline V gives CDR1 KGHDR, CDR2 SFDVKD. V was trimmed by 3 bases and J by 0 bases, leaving 8 bases between them. The CDR3 DNA reads as TGTGCCACCAGTGATATCAGGGATAGCAATCAGCCCCAGCATTTT. This gives the protein CATSDIRDSNQPQHF.

This clonotype has a handful of counts. CDR3 in DNA: TGTGCCAGCAGCTTAGATCTCTGGACCGGGGAGCTGTTTTTT. Protein: CASSLDLWTGELFF. V is TRBV7-3 and J is TRBJ2-2; D is uncertain. V lost 2 bases, J lost 5 bases, and 9 bases lay in between. The CDR3 contains 14 residues. Germline lookup yields CDR1 SGHTA and CDR2 FQGTGA.

The table lists this clonotype with a few counts. This chain connects TRBV4-1 to TRBJ1-4, with D hard to call. Trimming took 0 bases from V and 8 from J, leaving 13 bases between them. The CDR3 loop spans 15 amino acids. Germline CDR1 and CDR2: MGHRA and YSYEKL. CDR3 sequence: CASSQDPFPGEKLFF. CDR3 sequence (DNA): TGCGCCAGCAGCCAAGATCCCTTTCCCGGGGAAAAACTGTTTTTT.

There are a few counts of this clonotype. The rearrangement uses TRBV9 and TRBJ1-4; unclear D gene. CDR3 length: 14 residues. CDR1 SGDLS and CDR2 YYNGEE come from the germline V gene. Trimming left V 0 bases short and J 8 bases short, with 11 bases between. DNA of the CDR3: TGTGCCAGCAGCGTAGGATCTATCGGGGAAAAACTGTTTTTT. The encoded protein is CASSVGSIGEKLFF.

This clonotype has ten or more counts. The chain is built from TRBV7-2 and TRBJ2-1; D uncertain. V shed 3 bases and J shed 3 bases, with 12 bases lying between them. Germline loops: CDR1 SGHTA, CDR2 FQGNSA. CDR3 size: 15 residues. In DNA form, the CDR3 reads TGTGCCAGCAGCTTCTCTCTTCCTTTCTACAATGAGCAGTTCTTC. Translating gives CASSFSLPFYNEQFF.

This clonotype was found a few times. One junction end disagrees with the germline gene, perhaps due to a read error. This sequence joins TRBV7-7 and TRBJ2-5; D might be TRBD2 (5 bases). The CDR3 loop spans 17 amino acids. CDR1 SSHAT and CDR2 FNYEAQ come from the germline V gene (reference sequence). This CDR3 reads CASSADSWWGVTETQYF. The CDR3 DNA follows: TGTGCTAGCAGCGCTGATTCCTGGTGGGGAGTTACGGAGACCCAGTACTTC. Using reference TRBV7-7 and TRBJ2-5 for the parts outside the CDR3, the full variable domain is GAGVSQSPRYKVTKRGQDVTLRCDPISSHATLYWYQQALGQGPEFLTYFNYEAQPDKSGLPSDRFSAERPEGSISTLTIQRTEQRDSAMYRCASSADSWWGVTETQYFGPGTRLLVL.

This chain uses TRBV30 with TRBJ1-1; 7 bases map to TRBD1. The ends lost 4 bases at V and 6 bases at J; junction bases unmatched: 11. The germline CDR1 and CDR2 sequences are GTSNPN and SVGIG (reference sequence). CDR3 length: 14 residues. The CDR3 DNA sequence: TGTGCCTGGATCAAATTCGGCAGGGGGGCTGAAGCTTTCTTT. This encodes CAWIKFGRGAEAFF.

The chain recombines TRBV5-1 with TRBJ1-2; 7 bases agree with TRBD1. Losses at the gene ends were 4 bases for V and 0 bases for J; bases not matched to a gene: 6. The CDR3 spans 15 residues. The germline V gene encodes CDR1 SGHRS and CDR2 YFSETQ. The CDR3 is CASSRDGTANYGYTF. The CDR3 DNA follows: TGCGCCAGCAGCCGGGATGGGACAGCTAACTATGGCTACACCTTC.

The rearrangement uses TRBV6-2 or TRBV6-3 and TRBJ2-7; D is unresolved. This CDR3 comprises 12 residues. Germline loops: CDR1 MNHEY, CDR2 SVGEGT. Trimming took 1 base from V and 7 from J, leaving 8 bases between them. CDR3 amino acids: CASSYLAGEQYF. The CDR3 nucleotides are TGTGCCAGCAGTTACTTAGCTGGGGAGCAGTACTTC.

The chain combines TRBV7-3 with TRBJ1-1; TRBD1 matches at 10 bases. V lost 5 bases, J lost 7 bases, and 7 bases stayed unmatched. This CDR3 spans 14 amino acids. CDR1 and CDR2 from the germline V gene are SGHTA and FQGTGA. CDR3 region: CASSRDRGRDEAFF. The CDR3 coding sequence is TGTGCCAGCAGCCGGGACAGGGGCCGGGATGAAGCTTTCTTT. Together with reference TRBV7-3 and TRBJ1-1, the CDR3 gives the full variable domain: GAGVSQTPSNKVTEKGKYVELRCDPISGHTALYWYRQSLGQGPEFLIYFQGTGAADDSGLPNDRFFAVRPEGSVSTLKIQRTERGDSAVYLCASSRDRGRDEAFFGQGTRLTVV.

CDR3 sequence reads: CASSEGPTTGELFF. CDR3 DNA: TGTGCCAGCAGCGAGGGCCCCACCACCGGGGAGCTGTTTTTT. The chain links TRBV3-1 to TRBJ2-2, with D possibly TRBD2 on 5 matching bases. Germline CDR1 is LGHDT and CDR2 is YNNKEL (reference sequence). Trimming took off 5 bases at V and 4 bases at J, with 11 bases between the two ends. The CDR3 contains 14 residues.

The gene calls are TRBV5-1 and TRBJ2-3, with no clear D. V dropped 3 bases and J dropped 3 bases, with 17 bases sitting between them. Germline CDR1 and CDR2: SGHRS and YFSETQ. The CDR3 sequence is 16 residues long. CDR3 DNA sequence: TGCGCCAGCAGCTACTTGAGTGGTTTTGGAACAGATACGCAGTATTTT. It encodes CASSYLSGFGTDTQYF. The full variable domain, rest sourced from reference TRBV5-1 and TRBJ2-3, is KAGVTQTPRYLIKTRGQQVTLSCSPISGHRSVSWYQQTPGQGLQFLFEYFSETQRNKGNFPGRFSGRQFSNSRSEMNVSTLELGDSALYLCASSYLSGFGTDTQYFGPGTRLTVL.

This clonotype was counted a few times. The chain couples TRBV7-9 to TRBJ2-2; perhaps TRBD2 as D (6 bases). Per germline, CDR1 SEHNR and CDR2 FQNEAQ (reference sequence). V lost 6 bases and J lost 0, with 11 bases in between. This CDR3 is built from 15 residues. The CDR3 loop reads CASRAWGANTGELFF. The DNA of the CDR3 is TGTGCCAGCAGGGCCTGGGGGGCGAACACCGGGGAGCTGTTTTTT.

The genes are TRBV9 and TRBJ2-5, with D possibly being TRBD1 or TRBD2 (7 bases each). This CDR3 contains 16 residues. V shed 1 base and J shed 1 base, with 14 bases lying between them. From germline, CDR1 is SGDLS and CDR2 YYNGEE. DNA for the CDR3: TGTGCCAGCAGCGTAAGTCAGGGGGGGCCCCAAGAGACCCAGTACTTC. This translates into CASSVSQGGPQETQYF. The whole variable domain, remainder taken from reference TRBV9 and TRBJ2-5, is DSGVTQTPKHLITATGQRVTLRCSPRSGDLSVYWYQQSLDQGLQFLIQYYNGEERAKGNILERFSAQQFPDLHSELNLSSLELGDSALYFCASSVSQGGPQETQYFGPGTRLLVL.

This clonotype was detected only a few times. One end of the junction varies from germline; a read error may be responsible. CDR3: CASSSGGTNTGELFF. CDR3 bases: TGTGCTAGCAGCTCTGGGGGGACCAACACCGGGGAGCTGTTTTTT. The chain employs TRBV7-7 and TRBJ2-2, with D possibly being TRBD2 (6 bases). CDR1 SSHAT and CDR2 FNYEAQ come from the germline V gene (reference sequence). The CDR3 is 15 amino acids.

The chain has TRBV10-3 and TRBJ2-2; the D gene is possibly TRBD1 (6 bases). V lost 2 bases and J lost 5, with 9 bases in between. CDR3 length equals 14 residues. Germline CDR1 reads ENHRY; CDR2 reads SYGVKD. The CDR3 spells CAISELGQTGELFF. DNA of the CDR3: TGTGCCATCAGTGAGCTGGGACAAACCGGGGAGCTGTTTTTT.